This entry lists 21 T cell receptor beta chains sequenced from one sample in a study of T cells in Graves' hyperthyroidism and ophthalmopathy. Amplification targeted TCR beta CDR3 regions from RNA transcripts. Researchers ran a first-round RT-PCR on the TCR CDR3 using the HTBI primer set. MiXCR was run by TCRdb on the multiplex PCR reads, yielding one entry per CDR3 protein. The repertoire holds fewer than 550,000 distinct CDR3 sequences, with around 22% as singletons. Sequencing input: blood. All receptors come from a woman aged 25 to 45 with Graves' ophthalmopathy.

Many counts were recorded for this clonotype. This CDR3 is CAISETGGSYEQYF. CDR3 DNA: TGTGCCATCAGTGAGACAGGGGGAAGCTACGAGCAGTACTTC. The V call is TRBV10-3, the J call TRBJ2-7; 8 nucleotides line up with TRBD1. Per germline, CDR1 ENHRY and CDR2 SYGVKD. The V gene end was trimmed by 2 bases and the J gene end by 3 bases; junction bases not matched to a gene: 3. The CDR3 runs 14 residues.

This clonotype was detected many times. The DNA for the CDR3 is TGTGCCAGCAGTTACTCGGGGATTGGGCCCGGCGCTGAAGCTTTCTTT. Its protein is CASSYSGIGPGAEAFF. V usage is TRBV6-5 and J usage is TRBJ1-1, with D unclear. The germline V gene has CDR1 MNHEY and CDR2 SVGAGI. There are 16 residues in the CDR3. V lost 0 bases, J lost 6 bases, and 17 bases lay in between.

This clonotype appeared many times. Given a much more abundant clone one base away, this may be a read error. This chain joins TRBV7-3 and TRBJ1-2; tentatively, D is TRBD1 (6 bases). Germline loops: CDR1 SGHTA, CDR2 FQGTGA. CDR3 length: 16 residues. The CDR3 bases are TGTGCCGGCAGCTCCAGACAGGTCGAGGCTAACTATGGCTACACCTTC. It encodes CAGSSRQVEANYGYTF. Variable domain in full (rest from reference TRBV7-3 and TRBJ1-2): GAGVSQTPSNKVTEKGKYVELRCDPISGHTALYWYRQSLGQGPEFLIYFQGTGAADDSGLPNDRFFAVRPEGSVSTLKIQRTERGDSAVYLCAGSSRQVEANYGYTFGSGTRLTVV.

This clonotype was seen at least ten times. This chain links TRBV5-6 with TRBJ1-2; no clear D gene. V was clipped by 0 bases and J by 5 bases, with 23 bases between them. Germline CDR1 reads SGHDT; CDR2 reads YYEEEE. CDR3 length: 18 residues. CDR3 in amino acids: CASSLDVGSGYLAYGYTF. The CDR3 DNA sequence: TGTGCCAGCAGCTTGGACGTCGGGTCGGGTTACTTGGCTTATGGCTACACCTTC.

The chain is built from TRBV28 and TRBJ2-7; the D is unclear. The CDR3 has 14 residues. The V end was cut by 4 bases, the J end by 3 bases, with 13 bases between. Germline lookup yields CDR1 MDHEN and CDR2 SYDVKM. CDR3 coding DNA: TGTGCCAGCAGTTACAGCTACAAACTCTACGAGCAGTACTTC. This encodes CASSYSYKLYEQYF.

Concerning this clonotype itself: Possible read error: a much larger clone is one base away. CDR3 in DNA: TGTGTCAGCAGCCCGTATTCGGGGTCGGCGAACACCATATATTTT. Translation gives CVSSPYSGSANTIYF. The J gene is TRBJ1-3, the V gene TRBV7-9; D remains ambiguous. The CDR3 is 15 residues long. Germline loops: CDR1 SEHNR, CDR2 FQNEAQ (reference sequence). Filled out from reference TRBV7-9 and TRBJ1-3, the complete variable domain reads DTGVSQNPRHKITKRGQNVTFRCDPISEHNRLYWYRQTLGQGPEFLTYFQNEAQLEKSRLLSDRFSAERPKGSFSTLEIQRTEQGDSAMYLCVSSPYSGSANTIYFGEGSWLTVV.

CDR3 nucleotides: TGCGCCAGCAGCCTGGACAAGCCAAGGTATGGCTACACCTTC. Its protein is CASSLDKPRYGYTF. The gene calls are TRBV5-1 and TRBJ1-2; TRBD1 might be the D (5 bases). V lost 4 bases and J lost 5, with 15 bases in between. Germline CDR1 and CDR2: SGHRS and YFSETQ. This CDR3 has 14 amino acids.

DNA of the CDR3: TGTGCCAGCAGCCACGGACGAGAAGCTTTCTTT. As protein: CASSHGREAFF. The chain is built from TRBV6-2 or TRBV6-3 and TRBJ1-1, with D unresolved. CDR1 and CDR2 from the germline V gene are MNHEY and SVGEGT. The CDR3 loop spans 11 amino acids. V was trimmed by 6 bases and J by 8 bases, leaving 10 bases between them.

The sample holds many counts of this clonotype. CDR3 protein: CASNSGPLYEQYF. CDR3 DNA sequence: TGTGCCAGCAACTCCGGACCCCTGTACGAGCAGTACTTC. The rearrangement joins TRBV7-9 to TRBJ2-7; no clear D gene. The CDR3 has 13 residues. In germline, CDR1 is SEHNR, CDR2 FQNEAQ (reference sequence). Between the trimmed V and J ends, which lost 7 bases and 4 bases, there was a span of 14 bases.

This chain joins TRBV27 and TRBJ1-5, with D tentatively TRBD1 (6 bases). The CDR3 is 18 residues long. Germline CDR1 and CDR2: MNHEY and SMNVEV (reference sequence). V lost 6 bases and J 9 bases, leaving 30 bases between the germline ends. The CDR3 region is CASRLLGTPGAKVWPQHF. CDR3 in DNA: TGTGCCAGCAGACTCCTCGGGACGCCAGGGGCAAAGGTATGGCCCCAGCATTTT.

The chain combines TRBV28 with TRBJ1-1; D call uncertain. In germline, CDR1 is MDHEN, CDR2 SYDVKM. The CDR3 is 11 residues long. Deletions cut 5 bases from V and 8 bases from J, with 9 bases between. The CDR3 DNA reads TGTGCCAGCAGTGGGTCAGGCGAAGCTTTCTTT. It specifies CASSGSGEAFF.

This clonotype was recorded many times. The chain is built from TRBV7-9 and TRBJ1-2; possibly TRBD1 for D (6 bases). V was pared by 5 bases and J by 3 bases, with 16 bases between. This CDR3 contains 15 residues. Germline V gives CDR1 SEHNR, CDR2 FQNEAQ (reference sequence). Here the CDR3 DNA reads TGTGCCAGCAGCGCGAGGGGGGGCCTCGACTATGGCTACACCTTC. Amino acids: CASSARGGLDYGYTF.

Notes on this clonotype: This CDR3 is missing its conserved last phenylalanine or tryptophan, likely due to a read error. The chain has TRBV6-1 and TRBJ2-7; 7 bases are a match to TRBD2. The ends lost 6 bases at V and 6 bases at J; junction bases unmatched: 17. This CDR3 is built from 16 residues. The germline V gene encodes CDR1 MNHNS and CDR2 SASEGT. CDR3 residues: CASRPAGTNGVGEQYL. The CDR3 nucleotides are TGTGCCAGCAGACCGGCCGGGACTAACGGGGTTGGCGAGCAGTACCTC.

In its sample, this clonotype was seen a few times. This chain joins TRBV5-1 and TRBJ1-2; 7 bases match TRBD1. J was trimmed by 3 bases and V by 0 bases; bases with no gene match: 5. The CDR3 has 15 residues. The germline CDR1 and CDR2 sequences are SGHRS and YFSETQ. The CDR3 nucleotides read TGCGCCAGCAGCTTGGGCGACAGGGTCGACTATGGCTACACCTTC. It codes for CASSLGDRVDYGYTF.

V gene TRBV4-1 combines with J gene TRBJ2-2; D remains unclear. The CDR3 runs 17 residues. The germline V and J ends were trimmed by 2 bases and 4 bases, with 17 bases remaining between them. Germline V lookup: CDR1 MGHRA, CDR2 YSYEKL. The CDR3: CASSQTPPEMGTGELFF. CDR3 coding DNA: TGCGCCAGCAGCCAAACCCCACCGGAGATGGGCACCGGGGAGCTGTTTTTT.

This clonotype was seen at least ten times. V usage is TRBV7-2 and J usage is TRBJ2-2; 12 bases are a match to TRBD2. V shed 0 bases, J shed 0 bases, and the junction held 2 bases outside the gene matches. The CDR3 runs 18 residues. CDR1 is SGHTA, CDR2 FQGNSA, per germline. The CDR3 DNA reads as TGTGCCAGCAGCTTAGCACTAGCGGGGGGCCCGAACACCGGGGAGCTGTTTTTT. Translating it yields CASSLALAGGPNTGELFF.

This clonotype was seen only once. J is TRBJ1-1 and V is TRBV6-1; the D is unclear. Trimming left V 5 bases short and J 3 bases short, with 10 bases between. This CDR3 has 13 residues. Germline V gives CDR1 MNHNS, CDR2 SASEGT. The CDR3 sequence is CASSRNWDTEAFF. The CDR3 DNA is TGTGCCAGCAGTAGGAATTGGGACACTGAAGCTTTCTTT.

The chain employs TRBV6-2 or TRBV6-3 and TRBJ1-2; 8 positions agree with TRBD1. The CDR3 covers 16 residues. V lost 1 base, J lost 4 bases, and 8 bases stayed unmatched. Germline V gene data show CDR1 as MNHEY and CDR2 as SVGEGT. The CDR3 DNA is TGTGCCAGCAGTTACTTACCCGGGACAGGCATCTATGGCTACACCTTC. The encoded protein is CASSYLPGTGIYGYTF.

The rearrangement links TRBV6-2 or TRBV6-3 to TRBJ2-3, with D perhaps TRBD1 (6 bases). Germline CDR1 MNHEY, CDR2 SVGEGT. The CDR3 spans 13 residues. Trimming pared 4 bases from V and 4 bases from J, leaving 9 bases between. CDR3 in DNA: TGTGCCAGCAGTTGGCAGGGGTCAGATACGCAGTATTTT. This encodes CASSWQGSDTQYF.

This clonotype has ten or more counts. The genes are TRBV20-1 and TRBJ1-5, with TRBD1 identical over 11 bases. The V segment lost 6 bases and the J segment 6 bases; nucleotides outside the gene matches: 7. This CDR3 is built from 14 residues. The germline gives CDR1 DFQATT, CDR2 SNEGSKA (reference sequence). CDR3 region: CSAVGTGGTQPQHF. Written as DNA, the CDR3 is TGCAGTGCGGTGGGGACAGGGGGAACTCAGCCCCAGCATTTT.

The chain is built from TRBV20-1 and TRBJ2-5; 7 bases agree with TRBD1. Trimming cost V 5 bases and J 1 base; bases outside gene matches: 13. Germline V CDR1 and CDR2: DFQATT, SNEGSKA (reference sequence). This CDR3 is 16 amino acids long. Here the CDR3 reads CSAAPWTGSPQETQYF. The CDR3, as DNA: TGCAGTGCTGCCCCCTGGACAGGTTCCCCCCAAGAGACCCAGTACTTC.